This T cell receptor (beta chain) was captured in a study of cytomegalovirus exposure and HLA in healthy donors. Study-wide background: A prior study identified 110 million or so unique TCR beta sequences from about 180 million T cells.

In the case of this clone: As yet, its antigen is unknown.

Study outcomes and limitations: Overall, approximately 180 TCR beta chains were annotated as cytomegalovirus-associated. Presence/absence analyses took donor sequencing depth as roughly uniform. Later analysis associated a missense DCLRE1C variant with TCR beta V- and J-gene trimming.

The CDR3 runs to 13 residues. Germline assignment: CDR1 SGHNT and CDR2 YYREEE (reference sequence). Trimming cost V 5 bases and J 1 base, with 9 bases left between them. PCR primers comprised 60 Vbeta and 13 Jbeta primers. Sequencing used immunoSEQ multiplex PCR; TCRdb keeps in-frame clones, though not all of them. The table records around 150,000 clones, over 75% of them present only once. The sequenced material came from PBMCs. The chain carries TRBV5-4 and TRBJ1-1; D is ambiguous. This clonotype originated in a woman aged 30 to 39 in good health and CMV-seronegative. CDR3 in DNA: TGTGCCAGCAGAAAACAGAAGAACACTGAAGCTTTCTTT. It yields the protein CASRKQKNTEAFF.